Each of the 28 T cell receptor beta chains below was sequenced from the same sample in a study of Ad26.COV2.S vaccination and SARS-CoV-2 variants. Only in-frame clones appear in the TCRdb table, and some are missing; sequencing was by immunoSEQ multiplex PCR. The sample includes over 450,000 clones, 70% to 90% seen only once; the top ten take around 1.6%. Treatment given: roughly 20 received Ad26.COV2.S at low or high dose, single or two shots; 5 received placebo; per-sample allocation not given. Sampling occurred on day 63 after the first vaccine or placebo injection. The sequenced sample was peripheral blood, obtained in a trial of Ad26.COV2.S vaccine versus placebo. Receptor source: a person between 18 and 60 years old who received the Ad26.COV2.S COVID-19 vaccine or a placebo.

V gene TRBV3-1 (or the pseudogene TRBV3-2) combines with J gene TRBJ1-1, with a possible D match to TRBD1 (5 bases). The V gene lost 3 bases and the J gene lost 1 base, with 9 bases spanning the gap. This CDR3 is 14 amino acids long. The germline V gene encodes CDR1 LGHDT and CDR2 YNNKEL (reference sequence). The CDR3 DNA reads as TGTGCCAGCAGCCACAGACAGCAGAACACTGAAGCTTTCTTT. It translates to CASSHRQQNTEAFF.

The chain recombines TRBV28 with TRBJ2-3; D possibly corresponds to TRBD2 (6 bases). Looked up from germline, CDR1 is MDHEN and CDR2 is SYDVKM. V shed 2 bases and J shed 6 bases, with 21 bases lying between them. The CDR3 has 17 amino acids. This CDR3 is CASSLLAYVGNKDTQYF. The CDR3 coding sequence is TGTGCCAGCAGTTTACTAGCGTATGTGGGGAATAAGGATACGCAGTATTTT. The full variable domain, with the rest looked up from reference TRBV28 and TRBJ2-3, is DVKVTQSSRYLVKRTGEKVFLECVQDMDHENMFWYRQDPGLGLRLIYFSYDVKMKEKGDIPEGYSVSREKKERFSLILESASTNQTSMYLCASSLLAYVGNKDTQYFGPGTRLTVL.

The chain recombines TRBV5-1 with TRBJ2-7; D remains unclear. The CDR3 runs to 11 residues. V lost 4 bases, J lost 7 bases, and 9 bases lay in between. CDR1 is SGHRS, CDR2 YFSETQ, per germline. CDR3 in DNA: TGCGCCAGCAGCGAAGGTTGGGAGCAGTACTTC. Translation gives CASSEGWEQYF.

The V call is TRBV5-4, the J call TRBJ2-7, with 11 bases aligning to TRBD2. The germline V gene encodes CDR1 SGHNT and CDR2 YYREEE (reference sequence). The J segment lost 5 bases and the V segment lost 4 bases, leaving 8 bases of the junction unmatched. CDR3 length equals 15 residues. CDR3 nucleotides: TGTGCCAGCAGCCACTTTAGCGGGAGGGCGGACGAGCAGTACTTC. Amino acids: CASSHFSGRADEQYF.

The chain employs TRBV6-5 and TRBJ2-7; 8 nucleotides agree with TRBD1. The CDR3 sequence is 14 residues long. The V gene's germline CDR1 is MNHEY and CDR2 SVGAGI. The ends lost 5 bases at V and 6 bases at J; junction bases unmatched: 9. The CDR3 region is CASSPWTGSGEQYF. DNA of the CDR3: TGTGCCAGCAGTCCCTGGACAGGGTCGGGCGAGCAGTACTTC.

This clone appeared a few times. The chain uses TRBV9 and TRBJ2-2; tentatively, D is TRBD2 (5 bases). Germline V CDR1 and CDR2: SGDLS, YYNGEE. This CDR3 is 15 amino acids long. V lost 0 bases and J lost 4, with 10 bases in between. The CDR3 region is CASSVVEGPTGELFF. The CDR3 region has the DNA TGTGCCAGCAGCGTAGTTGAGGGTCCCACCGGGGAGCTGTTTTTT.

The V call is TRBV5-1, the J call TRBJ2-7; D might be TRBD2 (6 bases). Trimming removed 1 base from V and 5 bases from J, with 13 bases in between. Germline CDR1 reads SGHRS; CDR2 reads YFSETQ. The CDR3 loop spans 14 amino acids. CDR3 sequence: CASSLLEGTNEQYF. DNA for the CDR3: TGCGCCAGCAGCTTGTTGGAGGGTACGAACGAGCAGTACTTC.

The chain has TRBV3-1 (or the pseudogene TRBV3-2) and TRBJ2-1, with a possible D match to TRBD2 (5 bases). Deletions cut 4 bases from V and 0 bases from J, with 10 bases between. The CDR3 has 15 amino acids. Germline V gene data show CDR1 as LGHDT and CDR2 as YNNKEL (reference sequence). CDR3 nucleotide sequence: TGTGCCAGCAGCCCCAGCGGAGACTCCTACAATGAGCAGTTCTTC. The encoded protein is CASSPSGDSYNEQFF.

V and J are TRBV7-9 and TRBJ2-1; no clear D. Germline lookup yields CDR1 SEHNR and CDR2 FQNEAQ (reference sequence). Trimming removed 1 base at V and 2 bases at J, with 9 bases between. The CDR3 has 15 amino acids. CDR3 region: CASSLVPIAYNEQFF. CDR3 sequence (DNA): TGTGCCAGCAGCTTAGTTCCGATAGCCTACAATGAGCAGTTCTTC.

The chain carries TRBV28 and TRBJ2-6, with D possibly called TRBD1 or TRBD2 (5 bases each). Trimming stripped 5 bases from V and 1 base from J, with 15 bases between. The CDR3 loop spans 17 amino acids. Germline values: CDR1 MDHEN, CDR2 SYDVKM. The CDR3 is CASSGDRWRSGANVLTF. CDR3 nucleotides: TGTGCCAGCAGTGGGGACCGGTGGCGTTCTGGGGCCAACGTCCTGACTTTC.

This chain joins TRBV6-5 and TRBJ1-1, with TRBD1 matching 11 bases. Trimming cost V 8 bases and J 5 bases; bases outside gene matches: 1. Germline CDR1 reads MNHEY; CDR2 reads SVGAGI. There are 12 residues in the CDR3. CDR3 coding DNA: TGTGCCAGCCGGGACAGGGGGACTGAAGCTTTCTTT. This codes for CASRDRGTEAFF.

The chain combines TRBV27 with TRBJ1-5; 7 nucleotides align to TRBD1. Germline assignment: CDR1 MNHEY and CDR2 SMNVEV (reference sequence). After removal of 8 bases from V and 9 bases from J, the junction contained 13 bases not matched to a gene. CDR3 size: 14 residues. In DNA, the CDR3 is TGTGCCAGCTCGAGCACAGGGGAGTTGGGGCCCCAGCATTTT. It encodes CASSSTGELGPQHF.

J is TRBJ2-7 and V is TRBV6-5; TRBD2 is a possible D gene (5 bases). V dropped 0 bases and J dropped 5 bases, with 11 bases sitting between them. Germline CDR1 is MNHEY and CDR2 is SVGAGI. The CDR3 totals 14 residues. CDR3 DNA sequence: TGTGCCAGCAGTTACTCGAAGACCGGGGACGAGCAGTACTTC. Translation gives CASSYSKTGDEQYF.

CDR3 amino acids: CATRRGGEQFF. CDR3 in DNA: TGTGCCACGCGTCGTGGGGGTGAGCAGTTCTTC. The J gene is TRBJ2-1, the V gene TRBV6-5; D assignment may be TRBD1 or TRBD2 (5 bases each). The V and J ends lost 10 bases and 9 bases respectively, with 13 bases between them. Germline V lookup: CDR1 MNHEY, CDR2 SVGAGI. The CDR3 has 11 residues.

As regards this clone: The same CDR3 also results from other DNA sequences found in this sample. J is TRBJ2-7 and V is TRBV27; possible D gene TRBD1, 6 bases. With 3 bases removed from V and 1 base from J, the gap between germline ends came to 7 bases. This CDR3 spans 13 amino acids. The V gene's germline CDR1 is MNHEY and CDR2 SMNVEV (reference sequence). The CDR3 nucleotides read TGTGCCAGCAGTTTGGGGGCGTCCTACGAGCAGTACTTC. Translation: CASSLGASYEQYF.

The gene calls are TRBV7-8 and TRBJ2-7, with D possibly being TRBD2 (5 bases). The germline CDR1 and CDR2 sequences are SGHVS and FQNEAQ. CDR3 length: 17 residues. Trimming removed 0 bases from V and 2 bases from J, with 17 bases in between. CDR3 coding DNA: TGTGCCAGCAGCTTAGCTGTTTCGGGGTACCAGCCCTACGAGCAGTACTTC. It codes for CASSLAVSGYQPYEQYF.

This clone was seen a handful of times. This rearrangement joins TRBV9 to TRBJ1-3, with a weak D call TRBD1 (5 bases). V was clipped by 4 bases and J by 0 bases, with 17 bases between them. This CDR3 is 17 amino acids long. Germline CDR1 and CDR2: SGDLS and YYNGEE. The CDR3 sequence: CASSPHGTVVSGNTIYF. CDR3 in DNA: TGTGCCAGCAGCCCGCACGGGACGGTGGTCTCTGGAAACACCATATATTTT.

The V call is TRBV7-9, the J call TRBJ2-7; D is ambiguous. CDR1 is SEHNR, CDR2 FQNEAQ, per germline (reference sequence). The CDR3 has 18 residues. The germline V and J ends were trimmed by 5 bases and 2 bases, with 25 bases remaining between them. The CDR3 is CASSIKTKGPEPPYEQYF. CDR3 nucleotides: TGTGCCAGCAGCATAAAAACAAAGGGTCCCGAACCCCCCTACGAGCAGTACTTC.

In this sample, this clone turned up a few times. This chain's CDR3 is CASSYSGALGATEAFF. The CDR3 DNA reads TGTGCCAGCAGTTACTCCGGCGCCCTAGGGGCGACTGAAGCTTTCTTT. The V gene is TRBV6-6, the J gene TRBJ1-1, with D perhaps TRBD1 (5 bases). Trimming pared 0 bases from V and 5 bases from J, leaving 16 bases between. Per the germline V gene, CDR1 is MNHNY and CDR2 is SVGAGI (reference sequence). The CDR3 has 16 residues.

This CDR3 reads CASSSTGLAGDTDTQYF. The CDR3 region has the DNA TGTGCCAGCAGCTCGACCGGACTAGCGGGGGACACAGATACGCAGTATTTT. The V and J genes are TRBV7-3 and TRBJ2-3, with TRBD2 identical over 13 bases. Germline V gene lookup returns CDR1 SGHTA and CDR2 FQGTGA. V was pared by 4 bases and J by 2 bases, with 6 bases of the junction left unmatched. The CDR3 totals 17 residues.

J is TRBJ1-1 and V is TRBV29-1; the D gene is possibly TRBD1 (5 bases). V gave up 4 bases and J gave up 10 bases, with 16 bases separating them. CDR3 length: 12 residues. Germline CDR1 and CDR2: SQVTM and ANQGSEA. The DNA for the CDR3 is TGCAGCGTTGGTAGGCCTGGGGCGGGAGCTTTCTTT. Amino acid sequence: CSVGRPGAGAFF.

The J gene is TRBJ1-2, the V gene TRBV6-5; D is ambiguous. Germline-derived CDR1 and CDR2 are MNHEY and SVGAGI. The CDR3 runs to 15 residues. Trimming pared 10 bases from V and 8 bases from J, leaving 26 bases between. The CDR3 sequence is CATQSRGPVRRGYTF. The CDR3 region has the DNA TGTGCCACCCAATCTCGTGGGCCGGTTAGGAGAGGCTACACCTTC.

The chain joins TRBV6-5 to TRBJ2-7; the D gene is possibly TRBD1 (6 bases). Germline-derived CDR1 and CDR2 are MNHEY and SVGAGI. This CDR3 has 14 amino acids. The V end lost 4 bases, the J end lost 1 base, and 11 bases lay between the germline ends. CDR3 in amino acids: CASSLGHNSYEQYF. CDR3 in DNA: TGTGCCAGCAGTTTGGGACACAATTCCTACGAGCAGTACTTC.

The chain couples TRBV5-1 to TRBJ1-1; D gene ambiguous. Germline assignment: CDR1 SGHRS and CDR2 YFSETQ. The CDR3 totals 13 residues. The ends were cut back, 4 bases at V and 1 base at J, with 8 bases in the middle. CDR3 region: CASSATANTEAFF. For the CDR3, the DNA is TGCGCCAGCAGCGCGACGGCGAACACTGAAGCTTTCTTT.

CDR3 bases: TGTGCCAGCAGTCAGGGGAACACAGATACGCAGTATTTT. It is translated as CASSQGNTDTQYF. The V gene is TRBV12-3 or TRBV12-4, the J gene TRBJ2-3; D is possibly TRBD1 (6 bases). V lost 5 bases, J lost 2 bases, and 8 bases lay in between. This CDR3 is 13 amino acids long.

The rearrangement joins TRBV5-1 to TRBJ2-7; TRBD2 might be the D (6 bases). V was shortened by 5 bases and J by 1 base, with 16 bases between the two germline ends. The CDR3 runs 15 residues. CDR1 SGHRS and CDR2 YFSETQ come from the germline V gene. The CDR3 DNA is TGCGCCAGCAGACCCGGCAGGGCGGGGTCCTACGAGCAGTACTTC. Translated: CASRPGRAGSYEQYF.

The chain links TRBV24-1 to TRBJ2-2, with 9 bases fitting TRBD1. J lost 4 bases, V lost 4 bases, and 3 bases had no gene match. This CDR3 contains 15 residues. In germline, CDR1 is KGHDR, CDR2 SFDVKD. CDR3: CATSDAGQGTGELFF. Written as DNA, the CDR3 is TGTGCCACCAGTGACGCGGGACAGGGCACCGGGGAGCTGTTTTTT.

This rearrangement joins TRBV5-6 to TRBJ1-1, with 7 bases matching TRBD1. Germline CDR1 reads SGHDT; CDR2 reads YYEEEE. The length of the CDR3 is 14 residues. V gave up 4 bases and J gave up 8 bases; unmatched junction bases: 11. CDR3 sequence: CASSLITTGDEAFF. The CDR3 DNA sequence: TGTGCCAGCAGCCTAATAACAACAGGGGACGAAGCTTTCTTT.